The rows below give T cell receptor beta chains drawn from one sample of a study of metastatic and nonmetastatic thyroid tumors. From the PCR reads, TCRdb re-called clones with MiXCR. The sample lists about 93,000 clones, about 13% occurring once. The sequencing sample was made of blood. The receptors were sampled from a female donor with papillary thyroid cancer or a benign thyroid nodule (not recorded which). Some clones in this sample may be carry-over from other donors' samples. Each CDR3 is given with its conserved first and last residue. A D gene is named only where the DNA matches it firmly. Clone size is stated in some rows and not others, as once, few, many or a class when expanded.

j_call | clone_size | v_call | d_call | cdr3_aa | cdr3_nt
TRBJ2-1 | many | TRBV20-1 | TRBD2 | CSARGTPGLAGVHNEQFF | TGCAGTGCTAGAGGTACTCCGGGACTAGCGGGAGTTCACAATGAGCAGTTCTTC
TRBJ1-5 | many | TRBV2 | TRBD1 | CASRAGTGVNQPQHF | TGTGCCAGCAGGGCCGGGACAGGGGTAAATCAGCCCCAGCATTTT
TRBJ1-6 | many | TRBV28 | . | CATQFETYNSPLHF | TGTGCCACCCAATTTGAGACTTATAATTCACCCCTCCACTTT
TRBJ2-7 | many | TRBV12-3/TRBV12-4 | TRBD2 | CASSFSKRESEQYF | TGTGCCAGCAGTTTTAGCAAGCGGGAGAGCGAGCAGTACTTC
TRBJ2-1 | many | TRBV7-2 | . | CASSLDAGIHNEQFF | TGTGCCAGCAGCTTAGACGCGGGAATCCACAATGAGCAGTTCTTC
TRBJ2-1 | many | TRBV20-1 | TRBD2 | CSVLGLADYNEQFF | TGCAGTGTCCTGGGACTAGCGGACTACAATGAGCAGTTCTTC
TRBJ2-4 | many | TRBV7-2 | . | CASSLESGIQYF | TGTGCCAGCAGCTTAGAGTCGGGCATTCAGTACTTC
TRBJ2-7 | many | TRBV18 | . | CASSRQGYEQYF | TGTGCCAGCTCACGTCAGGGGTACGAGCAGTACTTC
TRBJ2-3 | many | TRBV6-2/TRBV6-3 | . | CASDPFGGRTDTQYF | TGTGCCAGCGACCCTTTTGGGGGTCGCACAGATACGCAGTATTTT
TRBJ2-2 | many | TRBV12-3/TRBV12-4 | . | CASSQEYTGELFF | TGTGCCAGCAGCCAAGAGTACACCGGGGAGCTGTTTTTT
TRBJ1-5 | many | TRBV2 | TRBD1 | CASSVGQGNQPQHF | TGTGCCAGCAGTGTGGGACAGGGCAATCAGCCCCAGCATTTT
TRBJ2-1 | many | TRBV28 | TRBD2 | CASSFVASGAYNEQFF | TGTGCCAGCAGTTTTGTGGCTAGCGGGGCCTACAATGAGCAGTTCTTC
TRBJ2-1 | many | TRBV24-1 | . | CATSDPGRSYNEQFF | TGTGCCACCAGTGACCCAGGGAGGTCCTACAATGAGCAGTTCTTC
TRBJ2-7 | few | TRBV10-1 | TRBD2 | CASSESGGSYEQYF | TGCGCCAGCAGTGAATCGGGGGGAAGCTACGAGCAGTACTTC
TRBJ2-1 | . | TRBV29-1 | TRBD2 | CSAGPSGYEQFF | TGCAGCGCTGGCCCTAGCGGATATGAGCAGTTCTTC
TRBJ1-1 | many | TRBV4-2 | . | CASSPGSGRMKALF | TGTGCCAGCAGCCCGGGTTCGGGTAGGATGAAAGCTCTCTTT
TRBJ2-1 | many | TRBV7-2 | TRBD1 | CASSTPTGTNEQFF | TGTGCCAGCAGCACCCCGACAGGGACCAATGAGCAGTTCTTC
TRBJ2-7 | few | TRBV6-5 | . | CASSYYTGTNNAQYF | TGTGCCAGCAGTTACTATACCGGAACAAATAATGCGCAGTACTTC
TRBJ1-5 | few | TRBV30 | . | CASSGGGGGQPQHF | TGTGCCTCTTCAGGAGGGGGGGGTGGACAGCCCCAGCATTTT
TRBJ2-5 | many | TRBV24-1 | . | CATSGSGGQETQYF | TGTGCCACCAGTGGTTCAGGGGGGCAAGAGACCCAGTACTTC
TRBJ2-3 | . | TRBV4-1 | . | CASSPDIGADTQYF | TGCGCCAGCAGCCCCGACATAGGGGCAGATACGCAGTATTTT
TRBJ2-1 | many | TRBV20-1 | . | CSARDRGEEVSSYNEQFF | TGCAGTGCTAGAGATAGGGGGGAGGAGGTCAGCTCCTACAATGAGCAGTTCTTC
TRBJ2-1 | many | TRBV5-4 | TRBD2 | CASRLSGGYNEQFF | TGTGCCAGCAGACTTAGCGGGGGTTACAATGAGCAGTTCTTC
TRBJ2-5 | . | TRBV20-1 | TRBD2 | CSASGGSMRETQYF | TGCAGTGCTTCCGGGGGGAGTATGAGAGAGACCCAGTACTTC
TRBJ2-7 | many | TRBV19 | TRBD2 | CASSLTSGVLRQQYF | TGTGCCAGTAGTCTGACTAGCGGGGTGCTACGCCAGCAGTACTTC
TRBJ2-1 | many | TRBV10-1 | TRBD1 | CASSEGTGDNEQFF | TGCGCCAGCAGTGAGGGGACAGGGGACAATGAGCAGTTCTTC